This T cell receptor (beta chain) was recovered during a study of identical twins. General study findings and limits: For cord blood, abundant beta clonotypes had fewer insertions, unlike memory repertoires, which showed none.

With template switching, a universal primer site was added, and the cDNA carried unique molecular identifiers. TCRdb re-analysed the 5' RACE reads in MiXCR, keeping a single row per CDR3 protein. Among 240,000 or so distinct CDR3 sequences, roughly 13% were seen once, and the ten largest hold roughly 3.7%. Everyone who donated was a healthy Caucasian. This clonotype has only a few counts. Its specificity is not known. V dropped 5 bases and J dropped 0 bases, with 14 bases sitting between them. The CDR3 spans 15 residues. Germline V gene lookup returns CDR1 SEHNR and CDR2 FQNEAQ (reference sequence). These data were also reused for a study on yellow fever vaccine responses in identical twins.

The gene calls are TRBV7-9 and TRBJ2-7; D gene ambiguous. Sequencing was carried out using memory (CD45RO+) T cells sorted from blood. This receptor was obtained from a young woman in good health. The CDR3 loop is CASSRRSASSYEQYF. In DNA form, the CDR3 reads TGTGCCAGCAGCCGCCGCAGCGCTAGCTCCTACGAGCAGTACTTC.